Detailed here is one TCR beta chain. The data belong to a study of pediatric ulcerative colitis. The table came from immunoSEQ multiplex PCR; TCRdb's copy has only in-frame clones and leaves some out. The sample lists about 35,000 clones, roughly three quarters occurring once. Rectal tissue came from one to two pinch biopsies taken at colonoscopy. The source material was gut tissue. This clonotype was sampled from a boy aged 10-17 years with mild ulcerative colitis.

The CDR3 spells CASSELLAGGYNEQFF. In nucleotides, the CDR3 is TGTGCCAGCAGTGAACTTCTAGCGGGGGGATACAATGAGCAGTTCTTC. V gene TRBV6-1 combines with J gene TRBJ2-1; 11 bases fit TRBD2. CDR1 and CDR2 (germline): MNHNS, SASEGT. This CDR3 has 16 amino acids. V shed 2 bases and J 4 bases; nucleotides not matched to a gene: 4.